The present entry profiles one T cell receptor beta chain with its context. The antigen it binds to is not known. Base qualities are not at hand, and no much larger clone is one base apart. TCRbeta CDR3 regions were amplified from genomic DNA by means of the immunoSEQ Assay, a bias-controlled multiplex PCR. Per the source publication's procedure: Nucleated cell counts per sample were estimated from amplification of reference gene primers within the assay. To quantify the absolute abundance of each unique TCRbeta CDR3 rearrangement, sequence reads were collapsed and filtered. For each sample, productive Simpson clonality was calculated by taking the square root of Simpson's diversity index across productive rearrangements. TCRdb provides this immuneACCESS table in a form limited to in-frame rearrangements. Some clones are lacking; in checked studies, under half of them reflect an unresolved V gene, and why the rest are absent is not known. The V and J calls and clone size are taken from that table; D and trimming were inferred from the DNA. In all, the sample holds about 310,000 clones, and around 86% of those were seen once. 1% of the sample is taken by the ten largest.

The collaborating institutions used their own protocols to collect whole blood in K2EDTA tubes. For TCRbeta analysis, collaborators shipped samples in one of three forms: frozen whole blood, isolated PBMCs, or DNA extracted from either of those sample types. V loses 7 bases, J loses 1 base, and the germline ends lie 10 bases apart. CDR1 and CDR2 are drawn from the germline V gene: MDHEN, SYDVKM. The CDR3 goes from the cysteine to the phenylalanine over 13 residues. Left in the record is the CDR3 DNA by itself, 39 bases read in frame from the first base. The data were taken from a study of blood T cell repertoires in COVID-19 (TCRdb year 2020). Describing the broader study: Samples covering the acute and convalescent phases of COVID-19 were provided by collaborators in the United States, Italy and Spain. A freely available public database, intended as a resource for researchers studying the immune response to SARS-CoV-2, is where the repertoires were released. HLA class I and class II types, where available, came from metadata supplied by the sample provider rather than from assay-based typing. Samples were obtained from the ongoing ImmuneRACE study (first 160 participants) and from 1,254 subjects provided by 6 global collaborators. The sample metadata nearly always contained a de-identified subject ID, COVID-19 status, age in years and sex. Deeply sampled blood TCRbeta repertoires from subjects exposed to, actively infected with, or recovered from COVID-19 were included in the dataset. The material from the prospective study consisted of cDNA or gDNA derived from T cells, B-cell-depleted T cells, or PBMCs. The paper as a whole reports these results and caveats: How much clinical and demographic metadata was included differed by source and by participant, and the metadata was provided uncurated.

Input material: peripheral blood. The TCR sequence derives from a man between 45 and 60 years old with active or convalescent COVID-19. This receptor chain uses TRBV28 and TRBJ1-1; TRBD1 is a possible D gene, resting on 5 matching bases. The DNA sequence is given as TGTGCCAGCATCCACGGACAGAACACTGAAGCTTTCTTT. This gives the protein CASIHGQNTEAFF.